These 3 T cell receptor beta chains share one sample of origin, sequenced in a study of shared clonotypes between healthy human individuals. Profiling relied on immunoSEQ multiplex PCR, and the TCRdb table lists in-frame clones only, not all of them. The sample records under 1,900,000 clones, about 98.5% being singletons. The sequencing sample was made of naive CD4+ T cells sorted from blood. This sample's subset: CD45RA+ positively selected. These receptors were collected from a man aged 25 to 40 in good health.

The chain carries TRBV5-1 and TRBJ2-7, with 7 positions matching TRBD1. Germline CDR1 and CDR2: SGHRS and YFSETQ. The CDR3 contains 13 residues. Losses at the gene ends were 2 bases for V and 7 bases for J; bases not matched to a gene: 6. CDR3 sequence (DNA): TGCGCCAGCAGCTTTGAGGGGGCAAGAGAGCAGTACTTC. It translates to CASSFEGAREQYF.

The sample holds one count of this clone. The rearrangement joins TRBV9 to TRBJ2-3; 9 bases align to TRBD2. The CDR3 totals 14 residues. V dropped 6 bases and J dropped 4; count of bases not matched to a gene: 6. CDR1 is SGDLS and CDR2 is YYNGEE in the germline V gene. CDR3 sequence: CASTLAGMSDTQYF. The CDR3 coding sequence is TGTGCCAGCACGCTAGCGGGAATGTCAGATACGCAGTATTTT.

The chain recombines TRBV5-1 with TRBJ2-3, with unresolved D. The V and J ends lost 0 bases and 6 bases respectively, with 11 bases between them. The CDR3 contains 14 residues. The germline V gene encodes CDR1 SGHRS and CDR2 YFSETQ. The CDR3 protein is CASSLAPDSDTQYF. The CDR3 DNA follows: TGCGCCAGCAGCTTGGCTCCAGATTCCGATACGCAGTATTTT.